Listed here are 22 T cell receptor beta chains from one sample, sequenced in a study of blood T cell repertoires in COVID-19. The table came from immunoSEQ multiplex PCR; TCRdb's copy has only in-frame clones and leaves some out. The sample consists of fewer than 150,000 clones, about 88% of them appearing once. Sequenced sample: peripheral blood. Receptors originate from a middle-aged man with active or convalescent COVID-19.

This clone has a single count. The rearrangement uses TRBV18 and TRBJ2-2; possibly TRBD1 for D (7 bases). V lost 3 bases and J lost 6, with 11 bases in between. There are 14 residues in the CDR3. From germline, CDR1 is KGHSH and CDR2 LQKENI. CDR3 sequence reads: CASSPTRGAGELFF. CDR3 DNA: TGTGCCAGCTCACCCACCAGGGGGGCCGGGGAGCTGTTTTTT.

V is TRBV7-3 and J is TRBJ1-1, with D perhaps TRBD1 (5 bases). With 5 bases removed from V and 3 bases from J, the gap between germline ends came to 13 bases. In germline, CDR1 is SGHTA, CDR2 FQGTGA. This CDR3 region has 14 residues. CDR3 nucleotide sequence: TGTGCCAGCAGCGAGGGACTTCAGTACACTGAAGCTTTCTTT. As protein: CASSEGLQYTEAFF.

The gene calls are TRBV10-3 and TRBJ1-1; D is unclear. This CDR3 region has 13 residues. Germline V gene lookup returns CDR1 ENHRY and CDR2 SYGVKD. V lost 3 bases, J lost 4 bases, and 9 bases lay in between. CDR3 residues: CAISDLGATEAFF. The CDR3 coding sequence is TGTGCCATCAGTGACCTGGGCGCCACTGAAGCTTTCTTT.

CDR3 bases: TGCAGTGCTGATAGCGGGGGTGAGCAGTTCTTC. This sequence encodes CSADSGGEQFF. The rearrangement uses TRBV20-1 and TRBJ2-1; 9 bases fit TRBD2. J gave up 9 bases and V 5 bases, and 2 bases lay outside the gene matches. Germline assignment: CDR1 DFQATT and CDR2 SNEGSKA (reference sequence). The length of the CDR3 is 11 residues.

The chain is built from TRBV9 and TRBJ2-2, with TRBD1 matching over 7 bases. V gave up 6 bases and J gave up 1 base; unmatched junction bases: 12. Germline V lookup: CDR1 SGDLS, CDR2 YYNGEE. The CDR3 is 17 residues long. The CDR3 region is CASTTSGGTRNTGELFF. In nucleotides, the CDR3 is TGTGCCAGCACCACTTCAGGGGGTACAAGGAACACCGGGGAGCTGTTTTTT.

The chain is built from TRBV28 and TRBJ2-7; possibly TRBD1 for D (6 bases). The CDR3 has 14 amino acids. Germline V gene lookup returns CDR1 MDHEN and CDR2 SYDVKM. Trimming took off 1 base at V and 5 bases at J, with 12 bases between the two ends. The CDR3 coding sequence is TGTGCCAGCAGTTTATCAGACAGGAGAGACGAGCAGTACTTC. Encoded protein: CASSLSDRRDEQYF. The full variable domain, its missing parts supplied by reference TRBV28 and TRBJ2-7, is DVKVTQSSRYLVKRTGEKVFLECVQDMDHENMFWYRQDPGLGLRLIYFSYDVKMKEKGDIPEGYSVSREKKERFSLILESASTNQTSMYLCASSLSDRRDEQYFGPGTRLTVT.

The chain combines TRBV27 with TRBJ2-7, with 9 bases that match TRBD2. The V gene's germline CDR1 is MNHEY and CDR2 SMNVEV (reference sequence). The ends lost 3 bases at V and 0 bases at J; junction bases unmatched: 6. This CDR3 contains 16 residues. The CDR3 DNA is TGTGCCAGCAGTTTCCGACTAGCGGAGAGCTCCTACGAGCAGTACTTC. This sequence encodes CASSFRLAESSYEQYF.

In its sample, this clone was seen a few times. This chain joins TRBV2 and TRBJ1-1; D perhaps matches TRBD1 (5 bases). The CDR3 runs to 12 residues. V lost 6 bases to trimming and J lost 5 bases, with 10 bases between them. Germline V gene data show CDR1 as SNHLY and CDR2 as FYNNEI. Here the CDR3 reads CASSPGWTEAFF. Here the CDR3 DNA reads TGTGCCAGCAGCCCAGGGTGGACTGAAGCTTTCTTT.

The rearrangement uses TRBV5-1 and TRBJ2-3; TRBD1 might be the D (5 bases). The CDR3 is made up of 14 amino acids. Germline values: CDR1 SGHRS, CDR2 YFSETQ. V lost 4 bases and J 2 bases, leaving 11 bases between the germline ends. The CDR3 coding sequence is TGCGCCAGCAGCCACCTGGGGCTCACAGATACGCAGTATTTT. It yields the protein CASSHLGLTDTQYF. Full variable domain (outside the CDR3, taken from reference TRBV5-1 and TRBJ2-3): KAGVTQTPRYLIKTRGQQVTLSCSPISGHRSVSWYQQTPGQGLQFLFEYFSETQRNKGNFPGRFSGRQFSNSRSEMNVSTLELGDSALYLCASSHLGLTDTQYFGPGTRLTVL.

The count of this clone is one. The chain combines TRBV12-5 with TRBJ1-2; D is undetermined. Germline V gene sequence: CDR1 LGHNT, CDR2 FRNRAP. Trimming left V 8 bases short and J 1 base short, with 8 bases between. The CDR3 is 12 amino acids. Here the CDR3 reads CASTANNYGYTF. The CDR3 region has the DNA TGTGCTAGTACAGCCAATAACTATGGCTACACCTTC. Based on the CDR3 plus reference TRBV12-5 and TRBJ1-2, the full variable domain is DARVTQTPRHKVTEMGQEVTMRCQPILGHNTVFWYRQTMMQGLELLAYFRNRAPLDDSGMPKDRFSAEMPDATLATLKIQPSEPRDSAVYFCASTANNYGYTFGSGTRLTVV.

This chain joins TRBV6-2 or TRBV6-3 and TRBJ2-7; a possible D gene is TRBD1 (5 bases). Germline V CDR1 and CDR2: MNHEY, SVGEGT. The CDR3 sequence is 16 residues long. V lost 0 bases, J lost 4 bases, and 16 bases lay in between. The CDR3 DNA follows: TGTGCCAGCAGTTACTCGGGGCCACCACTGGGGTACGAGCAGTACTTC. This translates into CASSYSGPPLGYEQYF.

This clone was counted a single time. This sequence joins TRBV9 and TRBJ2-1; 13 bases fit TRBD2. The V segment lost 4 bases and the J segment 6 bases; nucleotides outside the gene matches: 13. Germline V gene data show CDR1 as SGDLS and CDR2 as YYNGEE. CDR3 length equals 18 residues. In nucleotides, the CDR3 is TGTGCCAGCAGCCAACTAGCGGGAGGGCCTCCTCGAAGCAATGAGCAGTTCTTC. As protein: CASSQLAGGPPRSNEQFF.

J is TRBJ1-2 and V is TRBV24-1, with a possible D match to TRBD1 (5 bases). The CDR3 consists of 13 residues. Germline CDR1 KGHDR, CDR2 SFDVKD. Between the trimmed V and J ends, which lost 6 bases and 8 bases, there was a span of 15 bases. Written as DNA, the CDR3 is TGTGCCACCAGTCATGGCAGGGTGTCCGGCTACACCTTC. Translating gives CATSHGRVSGYTF.

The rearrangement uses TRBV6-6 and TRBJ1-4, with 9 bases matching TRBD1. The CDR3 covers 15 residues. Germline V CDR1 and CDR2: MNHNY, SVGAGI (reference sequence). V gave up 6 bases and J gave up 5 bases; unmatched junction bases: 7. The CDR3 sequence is CASSQNRGPNEKLFF. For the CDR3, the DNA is TGTGCCAGCAGCCAGAACAGGGGGCCCAATGAAAAACTGTTTTTT.

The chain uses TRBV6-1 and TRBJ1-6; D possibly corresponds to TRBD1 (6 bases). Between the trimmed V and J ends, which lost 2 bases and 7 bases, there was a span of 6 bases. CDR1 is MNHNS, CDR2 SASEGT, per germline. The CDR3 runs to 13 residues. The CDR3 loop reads CASSETGNSPLHF. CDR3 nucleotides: TGTGCCAGCAGTGAAACAGGGAATTCACCCCTCCACTTT.

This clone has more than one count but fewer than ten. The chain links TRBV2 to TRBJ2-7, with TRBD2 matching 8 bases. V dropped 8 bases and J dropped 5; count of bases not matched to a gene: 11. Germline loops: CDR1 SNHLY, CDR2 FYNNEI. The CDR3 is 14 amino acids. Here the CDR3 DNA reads TGTGCCAGCGGACTGAGCGGGGGCGTTCACGAGCAGTACTTC. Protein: CASGLSGGVHEQYF.

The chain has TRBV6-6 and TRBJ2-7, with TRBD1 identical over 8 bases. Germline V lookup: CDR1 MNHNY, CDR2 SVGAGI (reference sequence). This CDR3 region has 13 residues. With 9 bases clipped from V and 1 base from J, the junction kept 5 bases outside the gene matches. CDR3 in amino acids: CASSQGDSYEQYF. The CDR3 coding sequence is TGTGCCAGTTCACAGGGGGATTCCTACGAGCAGTACTTC.

DNA for the CDR3: TGTGCCAGCAGCAAACTAGCGGGAGGGACCGAGCAGTACTTC. Residues: CASSKLAGGTEQYF. The chain has TRBV6-5 and TRBJ2-7, with 13 bases identical to TRBD2. V lost 6 bases and J lost 6; bases outside the gene matches: 5. CDR3 length: 14 residues. From germline, CDR1 is MNHEY and CDR2 SVGAGI.

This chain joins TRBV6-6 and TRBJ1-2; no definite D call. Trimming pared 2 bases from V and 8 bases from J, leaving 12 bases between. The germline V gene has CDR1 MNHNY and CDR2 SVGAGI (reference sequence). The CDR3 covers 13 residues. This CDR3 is CASSYDTLTGYTF. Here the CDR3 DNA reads TGTGCCAGCAGTTACGACACCCTTACAGGCTACACCTTC.

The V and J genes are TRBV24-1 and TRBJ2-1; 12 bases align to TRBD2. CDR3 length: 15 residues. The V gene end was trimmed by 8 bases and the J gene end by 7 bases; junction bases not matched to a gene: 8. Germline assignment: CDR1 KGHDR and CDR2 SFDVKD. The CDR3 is CATNTGTSGSNEQFF. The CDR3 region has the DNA TGTGCCACCAACACCGGGACTAGCGGGTCGAATGAGCAGTTCTTC.

The CDR3 reads CASSTGGSMNTEAFF. Here the CDR3 DNA reads TGTGCCAGCAGCACTGGGGGGAGTATGAACACTGAAGCTTTCTTT. V and J are TRBV9 and TRBJ1-1, with D tentatively TRBD1 (5 bases). Trimming shortened V by 4 bases and J by 0 bases, and 13 bases separated the two germline ends. The CDR3 contains 15 residues. The germline V gene encodes CDR1 SGDLS and CDR2 YYNGEE.

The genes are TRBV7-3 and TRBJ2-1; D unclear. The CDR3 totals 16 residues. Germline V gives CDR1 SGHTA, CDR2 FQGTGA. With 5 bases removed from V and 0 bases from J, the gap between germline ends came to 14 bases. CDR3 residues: CASSLQPTSSYNEQFF. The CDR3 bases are TGTGCCAGCAGCCTACAGCCGACGAGCTCCTACAATGAGCAGTTCTTC.